The text below deals with one T cell receptor (beta chain). PCR primers comprised 60 Vbeta and 13 Jbeta primers. Profiling relied on immunoSEQ multiplex PCR, and the TCRdb table lists in-frame clones only, not all of them. Its listing shows some 84,000 clones. The data stem from a study of cytomegalovirus exposure and HLA in healthy donors. Trimming left V 4 bases short and J 6 bases short, with 8 bases between. From germline, CDR1 is SGHDT and CDR2 YYEEEE. CDR3 length equals 12 residues. The specimen sequenced was PBMCs. This TCR was sampled from a man aged 50 to 59 in good health and CMV-seronegative. The chain combines TRBV5-6 with TRBJ2-1; tentative D call: TRBD1 (5 bases). This chain's CDR3 is CASSQDSNEQFF. The CDR3, as DNA: TGTGCCAGCAGCCAAGACAGCAATGAGCAGTTCTTC.